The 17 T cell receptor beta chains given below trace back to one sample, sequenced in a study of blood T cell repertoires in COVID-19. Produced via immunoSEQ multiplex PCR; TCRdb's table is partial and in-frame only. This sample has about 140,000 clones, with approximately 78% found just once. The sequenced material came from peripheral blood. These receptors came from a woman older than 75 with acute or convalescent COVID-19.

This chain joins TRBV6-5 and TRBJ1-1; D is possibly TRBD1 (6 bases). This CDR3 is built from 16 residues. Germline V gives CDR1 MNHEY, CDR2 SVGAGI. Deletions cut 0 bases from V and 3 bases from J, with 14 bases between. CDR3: CASSYSSPGEYTEAFF. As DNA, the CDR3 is TGTGCCAGCAGTTACTCATCCCCAGGGGAGTACACTGAAGCTTTCTTT.

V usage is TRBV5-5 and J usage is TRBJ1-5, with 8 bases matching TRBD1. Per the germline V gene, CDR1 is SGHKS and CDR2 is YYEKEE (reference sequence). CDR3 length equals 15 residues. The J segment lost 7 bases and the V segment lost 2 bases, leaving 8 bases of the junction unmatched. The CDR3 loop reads CASSFRTGILQPQHF. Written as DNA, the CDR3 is TGTGCCAGCAGCTTCCGGACAGGGATCCTCCAGCCCCAGCATTTT.

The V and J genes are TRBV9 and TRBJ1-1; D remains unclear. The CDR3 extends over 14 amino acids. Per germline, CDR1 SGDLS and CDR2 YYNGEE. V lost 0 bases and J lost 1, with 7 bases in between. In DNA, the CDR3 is TGTGCCAGCAGCGTAGAACCAGGGAACACTGAAGCTTTCTTT. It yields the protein CASSVEPGNTEAFF.

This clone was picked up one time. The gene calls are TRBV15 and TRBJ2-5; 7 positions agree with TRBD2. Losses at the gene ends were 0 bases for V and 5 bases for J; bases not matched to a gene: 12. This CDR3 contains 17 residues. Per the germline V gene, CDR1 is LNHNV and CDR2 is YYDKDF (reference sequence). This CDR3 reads CATSRDWAGSGRETQYF. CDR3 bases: TGTGCCACCAGCAGAGATTGGGCGGGGTCCGGGAGGGAGACCCAGTACTTC. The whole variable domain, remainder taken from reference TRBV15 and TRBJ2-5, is DAMVIQNPRYQVTQFGKPVTLSCSQTLNHNVMYWYQQKSSQAPKLLFHYYDKDFNNEADTPDNFQSRRPNTSFCFLDIRSPGLGDTAMYLCATSRDWAGSGRETQYFGPGTRLLVL.

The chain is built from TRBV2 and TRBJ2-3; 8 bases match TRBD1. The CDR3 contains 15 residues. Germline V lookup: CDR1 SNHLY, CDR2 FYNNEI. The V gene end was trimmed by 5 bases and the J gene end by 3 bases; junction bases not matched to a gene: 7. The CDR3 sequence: CASSQDRAGTDTQYF. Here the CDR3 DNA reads TGTGCCAGCAGTCAGGACAGGGCTGGGACAGATACGCAGTATTTT.

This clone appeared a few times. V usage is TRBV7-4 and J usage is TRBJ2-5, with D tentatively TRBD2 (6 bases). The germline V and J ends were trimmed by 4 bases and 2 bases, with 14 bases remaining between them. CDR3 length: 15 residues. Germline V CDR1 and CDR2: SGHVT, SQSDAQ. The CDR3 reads CASSSRRRAQETQYF. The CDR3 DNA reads TGTGCCAGCAGCTCCCGGAGGAGGGCACAAGAGACCCAGTACTTC.

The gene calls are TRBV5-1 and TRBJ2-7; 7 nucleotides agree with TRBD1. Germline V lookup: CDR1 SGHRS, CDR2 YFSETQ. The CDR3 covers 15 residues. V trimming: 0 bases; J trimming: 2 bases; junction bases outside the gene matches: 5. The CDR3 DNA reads TGCGCCAGCAGCTTGGGGGGACAGAGAACCTACGAGCAGTACTTC. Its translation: CASSLGGQRTYEQYF.

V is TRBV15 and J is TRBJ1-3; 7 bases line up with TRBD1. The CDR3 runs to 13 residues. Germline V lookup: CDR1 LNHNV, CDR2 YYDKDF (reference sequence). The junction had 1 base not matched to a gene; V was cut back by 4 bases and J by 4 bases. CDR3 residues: CATSMGQGNTIYF. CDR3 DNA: TGTGCCACCAGCATGGGACAGGGAAACACCATATATTTT.

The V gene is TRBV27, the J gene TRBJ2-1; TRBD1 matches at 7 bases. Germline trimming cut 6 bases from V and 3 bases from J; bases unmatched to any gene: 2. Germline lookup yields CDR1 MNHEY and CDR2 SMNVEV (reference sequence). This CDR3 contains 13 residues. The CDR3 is CASRRDSYNEQFF. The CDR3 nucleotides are TGTGCCAGCAGACGGGACAGCTACAATGAGCAGTTCTTC.

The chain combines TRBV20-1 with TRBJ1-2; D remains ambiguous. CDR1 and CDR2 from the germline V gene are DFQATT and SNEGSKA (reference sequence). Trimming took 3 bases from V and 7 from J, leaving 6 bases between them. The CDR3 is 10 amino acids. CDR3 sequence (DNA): TGCAGTGCTAGGGCTTCTGGCTACACCTTC. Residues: CSARASGYTF.

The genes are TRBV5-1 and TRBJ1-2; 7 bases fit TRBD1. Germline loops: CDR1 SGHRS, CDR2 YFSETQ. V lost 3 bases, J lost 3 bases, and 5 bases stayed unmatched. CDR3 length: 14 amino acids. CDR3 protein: CASSWGDRDYGYTF. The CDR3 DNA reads TGCGCCAGCAGCTGGGGCGACAGGGACTATGGCTACACCTTC.

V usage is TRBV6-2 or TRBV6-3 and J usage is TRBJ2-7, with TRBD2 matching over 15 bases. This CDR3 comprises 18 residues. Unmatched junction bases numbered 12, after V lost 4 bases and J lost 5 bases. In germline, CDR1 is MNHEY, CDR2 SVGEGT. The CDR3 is CASSSSWTSGRAIHEQYF. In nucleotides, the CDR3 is TGTGCCAGCAGTTCGAGTTGGACTAGCGGGAGGGCCATCCACGAGCAGTACTTC.

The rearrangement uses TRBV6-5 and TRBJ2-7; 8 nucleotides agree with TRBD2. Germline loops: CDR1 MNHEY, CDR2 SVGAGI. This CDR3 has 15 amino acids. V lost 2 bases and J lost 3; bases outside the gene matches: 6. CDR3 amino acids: CASSYIAGGRYEQYF. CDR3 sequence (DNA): TGTGCCAGCAGTTACATTGCGGGGGGCCGCTACGAGCAGTACTTC.

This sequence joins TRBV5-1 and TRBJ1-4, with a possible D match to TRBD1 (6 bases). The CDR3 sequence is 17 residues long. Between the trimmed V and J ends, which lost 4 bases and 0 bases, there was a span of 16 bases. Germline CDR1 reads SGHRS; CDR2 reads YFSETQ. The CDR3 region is CASSGAGAAATNEKLFF. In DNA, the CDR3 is TGCGCCAGCAGCGGCGCGGGGGCTGCTGCAACTAATGAAAAACTGTTTTTT.

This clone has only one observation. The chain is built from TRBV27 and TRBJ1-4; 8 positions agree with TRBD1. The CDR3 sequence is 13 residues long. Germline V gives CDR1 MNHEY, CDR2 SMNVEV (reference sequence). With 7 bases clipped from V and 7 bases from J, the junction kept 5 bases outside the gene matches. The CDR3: CASKSGGGEKLFF. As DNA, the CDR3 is TGTGCCAGCAAGTCAGGGGGCGGTGAAAAACTGTTTTTT.

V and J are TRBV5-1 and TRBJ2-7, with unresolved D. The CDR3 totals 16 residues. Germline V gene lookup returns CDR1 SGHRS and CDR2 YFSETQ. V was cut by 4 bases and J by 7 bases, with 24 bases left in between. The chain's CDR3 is CASSPARDYRRSEQYF. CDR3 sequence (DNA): TGCGCCAGCAGCCCGGCGCGTGATTACCGTCGGAGTGAGCAGTACTTC.

CDR3 in DNA: TGTGCCAGCAGGGGGCTAGACCCGAATACGATAAATGAGCAGTTCTTC. Translation: CASRGLDPNTINEQFF. The rearrangement links TRBV2 to TRBJ2-1; a weak D match, TRBD1 (5 bases). Germline CDR1 reads SNHLY; CDR2 reads FYNNEI. V lost 6 bases to trimming and J lost 7 bases, with 22 bases between them. The CDR3 is 16 amino acids. Full variable domain (rest looked up from reference TRBV2 and TRBJ2-1): EPEVTQTPSHQVTQMGQEVILRCVPISNHLYFYWYRQILGQKVEFLVSFYNNEISEKSEIFDDQFSVERPDGSNFTLKIRSTKLEDSAMYFCASRGLDPNTINEQFFGPGTRLTVL.